A selection of T cell receptor beta chains follows, all from one sample in a study of cytomegalovirus exposure and HLA in healthy donors. Measured with immunoSEQ multiplex PCR; TCRdb has only the in-frame clones, and not every one. This repertoire includes about 120,000 clones. Material for sequencing was PBMCs. These receptors were obtained from a man younger than 35 in good health and CMV-seronegative. Each CDR3 is given with its conserved first and last residue. A D gene is named only where the DNA matches it firmly.

d_call	v_call	j_call	cdr3_aa	cdr3_nt
TRBD1	TRBV5-8	TRBJ2-7	CASFTGTGGDNHEQYF	TGTGCCAGCTTTACCGGGACAGGGGGAGATAACCACGAGCAGTACTTC
.	TRBV28	TRBJ2-2	CASSLGPMNTGELFF	TGTGCCAGCAGTTTAGGGCCTATGAACACCGGGGAGCTGTTTTTT
TRBD1	TRBV2	TRBJ1-1	CASSPYRGDTEAFF	TGTGCCAGCAGTCCGTACAGGGGAGACACTGAAGCTTTCTTT
.	TRBV21-1	TRBJ1-5	CASSSRALSNQPQHF	TGTGCCAGCAGCAGCAGGGCATTGAGCAATCAGCCCCAGCATTTT
.	TRBV9	TRBJ2-2	CASSVKLPGELFF	TGTGCCAGCAGCGTGAAACTCCCCGGGGAGCTGTTTTTT
.	TRBV4-2	TRBJ2-3	CASSQDSEKPENQGELTDTQYF	TGTGCCAGCAGCCAAGATTCAGAAAAACCGGAGAATCAGGGTGAACTCACAGATACGCAGTATTTT
.	TRBV6-1	TRBJ1-5	CASSGPVGGAAQHF	TGTGCCAGCAGTGGGCCGGTTGGAGGTGCGGCCCAGCATTTT
TRBD1	TRBV18	TRBJ1-1	CASSPTGDAPLDTEAFF	TGTGCCAGCTCACCGACAGGGGACGCCCCTTTGGACACTGAAGCTTTCTTT
.	TRBV11-2	TRBJ1-2	CASSLGQRGYTF	TGTGCCAGCAGCTTAGGACAGCGCGGCTACACCTTC
.	TRBV7-2	TRBJ1-2	CASSSREVRGYTF	TGTGCCAGCAGCTCGAGAGAGGTTCGCGGCTACACCTTC
TRBD2	TRBV18	TRBJ2-7	CASSQTSGRVEQYF	TGTGCCAGCTCACAGACTAGCGGGAGGGTCGAGCAGTACTTC
.	TRBV9	TRBJ1-2	CASSVAAGTFYGYTF	TGTGCCAGCAGCGTAGCCGCAGGAACCTTCTATGGCTACACCTTC
.	TRBV11-2	TRBJ2-7	CASSSSDWYEQYF	TGTGCCAGCAGCTCCTCTGACTGGTACGAGCAGTACTTC
TRBD1	TRBV28	TRBJ2-1	CASRVDRVSFF	TGTGCCAGCAGGGTGGACAGGGTTTCGTTCTTC
.	TRBV7-3	TRBJ2-1	CASSLLGRTERRGEQFF	TGTGCCAGCAGCTTACTGGGTCGGACAGAGAGGAGAGGTGAGCAGTTCTTC
TRBD1	TRBV9	TRBJ1-2	CASRSTGRNNYGYTF	TGTGCCAGCAGATCGACAGGGAGAAATAACTATGGCTACACCTTC
.	TRBV7-2	TRBJ1-6	CASSLEFWFGAYNSPLHF	TGTGCCAGCAGCCTAGAGTTCTGGTTCGGGGCCTATAATTCACCCCTCCACTTT
.	TRBV7-9	TRBJ1-3	CASSLGPSSGNTIYF	TGTGCCAGCAGCTTAGGGCCCAGCTCTGGAAACACCATATATTTT
TRBD1	TRBV19	TRBJ1-2	CASKTGVLLGYTF	TGTGCCAGTAAAACAGGGGTGCTCCTTGGCTACACCTTC
TRBD1	TRBV9	TRBJ2-5	CASSTWDRGYQETQYF	TGTGCCAGCAGCACGTGGGACAGGGGGTACCAAGAGACCCAGTACTTC
TRBD1	TRBV27	TRBJ2-1	CASSPGTGSFEQFF	TGTGCCAGCAGCCCTGGGACAGGATCATTTGAGCAGTTCTTC
.	TRBV6-5	TRBJ1-1	CASSYLPVGENTEAFF	TGTGCCAGCAGTTACCTGCCGGTGGGCGAGAACACTGAAGCTTTCTTT
.	TRBV28	TRBJ1-6	CASSARQTANSPLHF	TGTGCCAGCAGTGCTCGACAAACAGCTAATTCACCCCTCCACTTT
.	TRBV7-7	TRBJ2-5	CASSLGGEQETQYF	TGTGCTAGCAGCTTGGGGGGAGAGCAAGAGACCCAGTACTTC
TRBD1	TRBV5-8	TRBJ1-4	CASSDHRGSGEKLFF	TGTGCCAGCAGCGACCACAGGGGAAGCGGTGAAAAACTGTTTTTT
.	TRBV6-5	TRBJ2-5	CASTRGGETQYF	TGTGCCAGCACCCGGGGAGGAGAGACCCAGTACTTC
.	TRBV4-3	TRBJ1-5	CASSQDGNQPQHF	TGCGCCAGCAGCCAAGACGGCAATCAGCCCCAGCATTTT
.	TRBV7-2	TRBJ2-7	CASSLAGGGTYEQYF	TGTGCCAGCAGCTTAGCTGGGGGAGGTACCTACGAGCAGTACTTC
.	TRBV27	TRBJ1-1	CASSWVDRLTEAFF	TGTGCCAGCAGTTGGGTAGACAGGCTAACCGAAGCTTTCTTT
TRBD1	TRBV18	TRBJ2-7	CASSPGQGSYEQYF	TGTGCCAGCTCACCGGGACAGGGATCCTACGAGCAGTACTTC
.	TRBV5-1	TRBJ1-4	CASSLDSATNEKLFF	TGCGCCAGCAGCTTGGACAGTGCAACTAATGAAAAACTGTTTTTT
.	TRBV10-3	TRBJ1-4	CAIRGESEKLFF	TGTGCCATCAGGGGAGAGAGCGAAAAACTGTTTTTT
TRBD1	TRBV2	TRBJ1-6	CASSRGGGTGDSPLHF	TGTGCCAGCAGCCGCGGGGGTGGGACAGGGGACTCACCCCTCCACTTT
TRBD1	TRBV4-1	TRBJ1-2	CASSQAGTDRSYTF	TGCGCCAGCAGCCAGGCCGGGACAGATAGAAGCTACACCTTC
TRBD2	TRBV5-1	TRBJ2-3	CASSLVAWREGRVPDTQYF	TGCGCCAGCAGCTTAGTAGCTTGGCGGGAGGGCCGGGTCCCAGATACGCAGTATTTT
TRBD1	TRBV7-2	TRBJ2-1	CASRPGQGAWDNEQFF	TGTGCCAGCAGACCTGGACAGGGGGCTTGGGACAATGAGCAGTTCTTC
TRBD1	TRBV6-5	TRBJ1-2	CASSFLTGGTGGYTF	TGTGCCAGCAGTTTTTTGACAGGGGGAACTGGTGGCTACACCTTC
.	TRBV6-1	TRBJ1-2	CASSEFDGASNYGYTF	TGTGCCAGCAGTGAATTCGACGGAGCCTCTAACTATGGCTACACCTTC
.	TRBV5-8	TRBJ2-7	CASRSLTETYEQYF	TGTGCCAGCAGGTCATTGACGGAGACCTACGAGCAGTACTTC
TRBD1	TRBV5-1	TRBJ1-1	CASSVTGGGVSTEAFF	TGCGCCAGCAGCGTTACAGGGGGAGGGGTGAGCACTGAAGCTTTCTTT
.	TRBV13	TRBJ2-7	CASSRHDRTTSYEQYF	TGTGCCAGCAGCCGGCATGACCGGACAACCTCCTACGAGCAGTACTTC
TRBD1	TRBV6-6	TRBJ2-4	CASRQGFDKNIQYF	TGTGCCAGCAGACAGGGGTTTGACAAAAACATTCAGTACTTC
.	TRBV5-4	TRBJ1-1	CASSLSGERLNTEAFF	TGTGCCAGCAGCCTTTCAGGGGAGAGATTGAACACTGAAGCTTTCTTT
.	TRBV7-9	TRBJ1-2	CASSGAWTAPYGYTF	TGTGCCAGCAGTGGGGCTTGGACAGCTCCCTATGGCTACACCTTC
TRBD1	TRBV2	TRBJ2-7	CASSFSGQGAYEQYF	TGTGCCAGCAGTTTTTCGGGACAGGGGGCCTACGAGCAGTACTTC
TRBD1	TRBV5-3	TRBJ1-5	CARSLGTGELNQPQHF	TGTGCCAGAAGCTTGGGGACAGGGGAACTCAATCAGCCCCAGCATTTT
.	TRBV11-2	TRBJ2-3	CASSPTGTITDTQYF	TGTGCCAGCAGCCCGACGGGTACGATCACAGATACGCAGTATTTT
.	TRBV28	TRBJ1-2	CASSLFRANYGYTF	TGTGCCAGCAGTTTATTCCGGGCTAACTATGGCTACACCTTC
.	TRBV5-8	TRBJ1-2	CASRSFTGRLGYTF	TGTGCCAGCAGATCCTTTACAGGGCGTCTTGGCTACACCTTC
TRBD1	TRBV5-1	TRBJ1-2	CASSRGQGEGGYTF	TGCGCCAGCAGCAGGGGACAGGGGGAAGGTGGCTACACCTTC
TRBD1	TRBV29-1	TRBJ2-5	CSVRTGETQYF	TGCAGCGTTCGGACAGGAGAGACCCAGTACTTC
TRBD2	TRBV7-2	TRBJ2-7	CASSPSSGNGYEQYF	TGTGCCAGCAGCCCCTCTAGCGGGAACGGCTACGAGCAGTACTTC
.	TRBV10-3	TRBJ1-2	CAISERGSYGYTF	TGTGCCATCAGTGAACGGGGGAGCTATGGCTACACCTTC
.	TRBV20-1	TRBJ2-7	CSASDSYEQYF	TGCAGTGCTTCCGACAGCTACGAGCAGTACTTC
.	TRBV7-2	TRBJ1-2	CASSPGYGGYTF	TGTGCCAGCAGCCCCGGGTATGGCGGCTACACCTTC
.	TRBV6-5	TRBJ2-5	CAIRGGARETQYF	TGTGCCATAAGAGGGGGGGCCCGAGAGACCCAGTACTTC
.	TRBV28	TRBJ1-2	CASRSSRLYGYTF	TGTGCCAGCCGGTCCTCTAGATTATATGGCTACACCTTC
TRBD1	TRBV7-2	TRBJ1-5	CASRKRVDRGDNQPQHF	TGTGCCAGCAGGAAGAGAGTCGACAGGGGTGACAATCAGCCCCAGCATTTT
TRBD1	TRBV5-1	TRBJ2-7	CASSLRDRGQKQYF	TGCGCCAGCAGCTTGCGCGACAGGGGGCAAAAGCAGTACTTC